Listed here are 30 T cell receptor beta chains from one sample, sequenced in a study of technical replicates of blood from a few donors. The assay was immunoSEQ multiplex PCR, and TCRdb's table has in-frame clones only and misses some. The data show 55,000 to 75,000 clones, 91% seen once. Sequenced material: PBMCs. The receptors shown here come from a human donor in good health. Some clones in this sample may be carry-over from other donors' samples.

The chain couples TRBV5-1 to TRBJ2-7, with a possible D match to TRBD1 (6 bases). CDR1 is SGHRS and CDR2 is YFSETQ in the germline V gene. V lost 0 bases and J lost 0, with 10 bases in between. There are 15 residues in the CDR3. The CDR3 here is CASSLGDIGSYEQYF. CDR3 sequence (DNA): TGCGCCAGCAGCTTGGGGGACATCGGCTCCTACGAGCAGTACTTC.

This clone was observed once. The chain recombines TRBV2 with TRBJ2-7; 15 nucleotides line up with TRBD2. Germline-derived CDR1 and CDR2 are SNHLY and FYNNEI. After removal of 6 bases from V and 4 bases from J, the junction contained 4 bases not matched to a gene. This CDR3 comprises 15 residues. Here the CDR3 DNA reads TGTGCCAGCAGGGGGACTAGCGGGAGGCGATACGAGCAGTACTTC. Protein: CASRGTSGRRYEQYF.

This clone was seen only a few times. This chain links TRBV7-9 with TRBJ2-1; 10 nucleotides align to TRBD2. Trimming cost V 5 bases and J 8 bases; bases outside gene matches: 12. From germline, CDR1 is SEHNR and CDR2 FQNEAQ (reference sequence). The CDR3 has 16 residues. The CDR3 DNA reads TGTGCCAGCAGCCCCCAGGCGGCTAGCGGGAGCGATGAGCAGTTCTTC. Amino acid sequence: CASSPQAASGSDEQFF.

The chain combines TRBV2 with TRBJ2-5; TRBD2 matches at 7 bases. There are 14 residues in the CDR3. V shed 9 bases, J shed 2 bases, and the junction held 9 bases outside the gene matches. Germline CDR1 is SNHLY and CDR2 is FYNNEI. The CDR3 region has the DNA TGTGCCAGTATAAAACTAGCGCATCAAGAGACCCAGTACTTC. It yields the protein CASIKLAHQETQYF.

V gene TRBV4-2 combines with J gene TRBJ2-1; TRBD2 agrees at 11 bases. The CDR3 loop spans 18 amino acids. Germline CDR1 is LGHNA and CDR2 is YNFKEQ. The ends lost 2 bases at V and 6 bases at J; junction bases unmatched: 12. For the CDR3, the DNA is TGTGCCAGCAGCCAAATAAAGACTAGCGGGGATCAGATCAATGAGCAGTTCTTC. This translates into CASSQIKTSGDQINEQFF.

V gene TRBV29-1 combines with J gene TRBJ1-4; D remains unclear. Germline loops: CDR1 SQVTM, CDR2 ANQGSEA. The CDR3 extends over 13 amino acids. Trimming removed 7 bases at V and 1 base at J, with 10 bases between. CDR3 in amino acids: CSGADGTNEKLFF. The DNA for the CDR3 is TGCAGCGGGGCTGACGGAACTAATGAAAAACTGTTTTTT.

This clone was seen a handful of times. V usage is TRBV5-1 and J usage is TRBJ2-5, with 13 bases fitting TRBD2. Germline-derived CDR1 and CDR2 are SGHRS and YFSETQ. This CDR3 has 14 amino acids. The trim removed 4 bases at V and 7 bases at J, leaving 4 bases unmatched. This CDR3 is CASSGGLAGRTQYF. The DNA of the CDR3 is TGCGCCAGCAGCGGGGGACTAGCGGGGAGGACCCAGTACTTC.

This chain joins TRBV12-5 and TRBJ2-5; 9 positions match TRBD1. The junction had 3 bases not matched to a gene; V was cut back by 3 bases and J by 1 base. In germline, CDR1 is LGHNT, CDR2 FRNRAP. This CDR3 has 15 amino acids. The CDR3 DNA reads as TGTGCTAGTGGTTTAGGACAGGGGATCCAAGAGACCCAGTACTTC. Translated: CASGLGQGIQETQYF.

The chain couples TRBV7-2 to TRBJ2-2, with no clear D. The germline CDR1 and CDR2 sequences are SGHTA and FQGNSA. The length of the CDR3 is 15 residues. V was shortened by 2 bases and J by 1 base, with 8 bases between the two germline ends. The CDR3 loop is CASSLSYKNTGELFF. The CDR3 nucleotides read TGTGCCAGCAGCTTATCATACAAGAACACCGGGGAGCTGTTTTTT.

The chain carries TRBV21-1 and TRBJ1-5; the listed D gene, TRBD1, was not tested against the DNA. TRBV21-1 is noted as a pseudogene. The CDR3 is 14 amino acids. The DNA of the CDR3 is TGTGCCAGCAGCAGCAGACACAACAATCAGCCCCAGCATTTT. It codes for CASSSRHNNQPQHF.

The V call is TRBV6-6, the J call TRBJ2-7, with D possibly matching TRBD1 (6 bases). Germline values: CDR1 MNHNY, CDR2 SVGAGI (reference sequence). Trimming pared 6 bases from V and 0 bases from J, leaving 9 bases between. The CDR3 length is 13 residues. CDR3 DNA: TGTGCCAGCAGCCCGGACAGCTCCTACGAGCAGTACTTC. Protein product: CASSPDSSYEQYF.

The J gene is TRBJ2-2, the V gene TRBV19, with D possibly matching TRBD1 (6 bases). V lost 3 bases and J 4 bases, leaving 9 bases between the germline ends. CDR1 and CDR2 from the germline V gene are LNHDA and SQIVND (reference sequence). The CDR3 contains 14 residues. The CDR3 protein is CASSIQGRTGELFF. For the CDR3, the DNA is TGTGCCAGTAGTATTCAGGGGCGCACCGGGGAGCTGTTTTTT. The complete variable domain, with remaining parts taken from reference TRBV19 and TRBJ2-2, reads DGGITQSPKYLFRKEGQNVTLSCEQNLNHDAMYWYRQDPGQGLRLIYYSQIVNDFQKGDIAEGYSVSREKKESFPLTVTSAQKNPTAFYLCASSIQGRTGELFFGEGSRLTVL.

The CDR3 DNA reads as TGTGCCACCAGCGGCGGGACGTCCTATGGCTACACCTTC. This sequence encodes CATSGGTSYGYTF. The chain links TRBV15 to TRBJ1-2; D perhaps matches TRBD1 (5 bases). Germline CDR1 and CDR2: LNHNV and YYDKDF (reference sequence). The CDR3 covers 13 residues. Between the trimmed V and J ends, which lost 5 bases and 4 bases, there was a span of 11 bases.

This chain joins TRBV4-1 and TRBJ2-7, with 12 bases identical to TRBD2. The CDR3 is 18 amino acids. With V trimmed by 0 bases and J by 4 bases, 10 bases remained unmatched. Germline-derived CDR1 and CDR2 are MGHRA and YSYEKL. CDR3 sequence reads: CASSQEWGRLAGVYEQYF. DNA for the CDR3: TGCGCCAGCAGCCAAGAGTGGGGGAGACTAGCGGGAGTTTACGAGCAGTACTTC.

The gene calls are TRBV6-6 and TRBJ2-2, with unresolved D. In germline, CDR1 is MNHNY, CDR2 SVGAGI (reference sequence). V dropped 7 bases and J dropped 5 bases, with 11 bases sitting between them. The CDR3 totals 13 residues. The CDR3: CASMVDGTGELFF. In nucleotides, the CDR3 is TGTGCCAGCATGGTAGACGGGACCGGGGAGCTGTTTTTT.

The CDR3 protein is CASGTDRDTEAFF. CDR3 sequence (DNA): TGTGCCAGCGGAACTGACAGGGACACTGAAGCTTTCTTT. This chain uses TRBV27 with TRBJ1-1; 7 bases agree with TRBD1. This CDR3 contains 13 residues. V lost 8 bases and J lost 3; bases outside the gene matches: 6. CDR1 is MNHEY and CDR2 is SMNVEV in the germline V gene (reference sequence).

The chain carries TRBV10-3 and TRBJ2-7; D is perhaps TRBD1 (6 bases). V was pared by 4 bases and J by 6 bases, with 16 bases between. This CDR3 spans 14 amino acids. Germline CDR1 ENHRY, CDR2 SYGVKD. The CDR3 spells CAISGTGSFAEQYF. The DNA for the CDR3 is TGTGCCATCAGTGGCACAGGGTCCTTTGCCGAGCAGTACTTC.

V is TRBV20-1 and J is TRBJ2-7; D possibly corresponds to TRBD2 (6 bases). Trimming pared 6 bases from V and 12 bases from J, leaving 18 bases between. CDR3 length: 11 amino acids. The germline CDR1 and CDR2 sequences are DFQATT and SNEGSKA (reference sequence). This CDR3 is CSAPEGGLRYF. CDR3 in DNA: TGCAGTGCACCGGAGGGTGGGTTAAGGTACTTC.

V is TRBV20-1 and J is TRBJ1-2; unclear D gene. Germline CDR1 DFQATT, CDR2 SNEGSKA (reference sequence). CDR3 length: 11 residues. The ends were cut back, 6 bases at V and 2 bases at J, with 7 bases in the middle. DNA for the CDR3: TGCAGTGCCATCCCCAACTATGGCTACACCTTC. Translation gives CSAIPNYGYTF.

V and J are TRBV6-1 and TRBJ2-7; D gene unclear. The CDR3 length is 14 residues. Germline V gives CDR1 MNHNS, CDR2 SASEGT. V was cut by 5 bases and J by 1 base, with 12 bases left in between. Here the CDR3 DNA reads TGTGCCAGCAGTTCACGGGTAGGATCCTACGAGCAGTACTTC. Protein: CASSSRVGSYEQYF.

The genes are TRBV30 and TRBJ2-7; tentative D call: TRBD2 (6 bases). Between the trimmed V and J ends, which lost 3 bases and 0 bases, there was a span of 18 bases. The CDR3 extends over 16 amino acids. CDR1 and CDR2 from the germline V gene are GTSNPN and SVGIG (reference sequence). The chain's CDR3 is CAWSPRVPSVSYEQYF. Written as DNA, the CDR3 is TGTGCCTGGAGCCCTCGCGTGCCTAGCGTCTCCTACGAGCAGTACTTC.

CDR3 amino acids: CASSFHSGRWPDTQYF. DNA for the CDR3: TGTGCCAGCAGCTTCCATAGCGGGAGGTGGCCAGATACGCAGTATTTT. The genes are TRBV7-3 and TRBJ2-3, with TRBD2 matching 10 bases. The CDR3 covers 16 residues. The germline V gene encodes CDR1 SGHTA and CDR2 FQGTGA. V trimming: 3 bases; J trimming: 4 bases; junction bases outside the gene matches: 7.

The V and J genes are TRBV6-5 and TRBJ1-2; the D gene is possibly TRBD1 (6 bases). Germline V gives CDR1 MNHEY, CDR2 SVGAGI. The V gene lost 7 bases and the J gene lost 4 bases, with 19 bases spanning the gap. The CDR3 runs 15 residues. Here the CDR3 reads CASTTTPGHGYGYTF. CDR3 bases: TGTGCCAGCACTACGACCCCGGGACACGGCTATGGCTACACCTTC.

Here the CDR3 DNA reads TGTGCCAGCAGCTTACCCCGGGATAATTCACCCCTCCACTTT. As protein: CASSLPRDNSPLHF. The genes are TRBV7-9 and TRBJ1-6; D is uncertain. Deletions cut 2 bases from V and 5 bases from J, with 7 bases between. CDR1 and CDR2 (germline): SEHNR, FQNEAQ (reference sequence). The CDR3 runs to 14 residues.

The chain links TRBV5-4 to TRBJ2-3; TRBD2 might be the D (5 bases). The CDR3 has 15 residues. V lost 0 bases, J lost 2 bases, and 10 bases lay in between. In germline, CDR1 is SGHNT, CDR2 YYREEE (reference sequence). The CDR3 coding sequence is TGTGCCAGCAGCTTGGGCGCTAGCCCCACAGATACGCAGTATTTT. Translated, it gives CASSLGASPTDTQYF.

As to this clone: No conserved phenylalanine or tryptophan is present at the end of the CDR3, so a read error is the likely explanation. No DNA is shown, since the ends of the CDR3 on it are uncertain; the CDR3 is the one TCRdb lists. The chain's CDR3 is CASSSFRELGDSSI. The chain uses TRBV18 and TRBJ1-2; the DNA was not compared with TRBD1, the D call given in the table. Both ends counted, the CDR3 spans 14 residues. Germline CDR1 reads KGHSH; CDR2 reads LQKENI.

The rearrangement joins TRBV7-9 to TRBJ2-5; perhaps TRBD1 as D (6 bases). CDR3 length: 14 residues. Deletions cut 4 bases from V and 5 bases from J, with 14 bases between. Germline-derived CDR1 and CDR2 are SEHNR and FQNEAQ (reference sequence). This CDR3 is CASSSGVGGETQYF. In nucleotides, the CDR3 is TGTGCCAGCAGCTCAGGGGTAGGCGGTGAGACCCAGTACTTC.

CDR3 in DNA: TGTGCCAGCAGCAACGGGACAGGATATAGTATTGAGACCCAGTACTTC. It codes for CASSNGTGYSIETQYF. This sequence joins TRBV21-1 and TRBJ2-5; the table's D call of TRBD1 was not tested on the DNA. TRBV21-1 is deemed a pseudogene. The length of the CDR3 is 16 residues.

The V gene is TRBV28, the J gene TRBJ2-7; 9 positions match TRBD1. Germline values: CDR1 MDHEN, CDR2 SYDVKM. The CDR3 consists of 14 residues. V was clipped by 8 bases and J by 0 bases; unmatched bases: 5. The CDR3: CASGGQGYSYEQYF. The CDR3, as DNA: TGTGCCAGCGGGGGACAGGGCTACTCCTACGAGCAGTACTTC.

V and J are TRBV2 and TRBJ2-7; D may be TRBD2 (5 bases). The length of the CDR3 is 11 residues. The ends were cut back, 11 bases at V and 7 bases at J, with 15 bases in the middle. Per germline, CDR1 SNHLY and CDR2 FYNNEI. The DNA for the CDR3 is TGTGCCGTTCCCGGGGAGACTGAGCAGTACTTC. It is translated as CAVPGETEQYF.